This T cell receptor beta chain was profiled in a study of CD8 T cells in Susac syndrome. Germline V gives CDR1 LGHDT, CDR2 YNNKEL (reference sequence). V was pared by 4 bases and J by 7 bases, with 10 bases of the junction left unmatched. This CDR3 has 16 amino acids. Random hexamers were used to reverse transcribe an amount of roughly 0.45 to 1 ug RNA. TCRdb recomputed calls from the immunoSEQ multiplex PCR reads with MiXCR, one row per CDR3 protein. The table has about 76,000 distinct CDR3 sequences, roughly 91% seen once. Sequencing was carried out using CD8+ T cells from PBMCs. The source is a human donor with multiple sclerosis. V is TRBV3-1 and J is TRBJ1-2; TRBD1 matches 12 bases. The CDR3, as DNA: TGTGCCAGCAGCCCGGCGTCGGGACAGGGGGCTTCTGGCTACACCTTC. As protein: CASSPASGQGASGYTF.